Listed below are T cell receptor beta chains from one sample, sequenced in a study of T cells in localized non-small cell lung cancer. Data came from immunoSEQ multiplex PCR; TCRdb stores just in-frame clones and leaves some out. The sample holds 75,000 to 95,000 clones, over 80% seen once. The material was peripheral blood, obtained before any cancer treatment. Receptor source: a man aged 40-75 years with stage I squamous cell lung carcinoma. The CDR3 runs from the conserved cysteine through the conserved F or W. D genes are given only for firm matches. Rows give clone size only sometimes, using once, few, many, or a class for an expanded clone.

CDR3nt: TGTGCCAGCACCCCTTCTTTGGGGGACGGCTACACCTTC; CDR3aa: CASTPSLGDGYTF; j_gene: TRBJ1-2; d_gene: -; v_gene: TRBV6-1; abundance: -
CDR3nt: TGTGCCAGCAGTCCACTTTACGAGCAGTACTTC; CDR3aa: CASSPLYEQYF; j_gene: TRBJ2-7; d_gene: -; v_gene: TRBV6-5; abundance: -
CDR3nt: TGTGCCAGCAGTTTTTTGGGACAGGATCTCTCCTACGAGCAGTACTTC; CDR3aa: CASSFLGQDLSYEQYF; j_gene: TRBJ2-7; d_gene: TRBD1; v_gene: TRBV28; abundance: -
CDR3nt: TGTGCCAGCAGCCGTCTCACAGGGGGTAAGAATGAGCAGTTCTTC; CDR3aa: CASSRLTGGKNEQFF; j_gene: TRBJ2-1; d_gene: TRBD1; v_gene: TRBV6-5; abundance: -
CDR3nt: TGCGCCAGCAGCCAAGGTCTTTCGACAGGGGCTTACTACGAGCAGTACTTC; CDR3aa: CASSQGLSTGAYYEQYF; j_gene: TRBJ2-7; d_gene: TRBD1; v_gene: TRBV4-1; abundance: -
CDR3nt: TGTGCCAGCAGTAAAAAGGGGGTCGACTATGGCTACACCTTC; CDR3aa: CASSKKGVDYGYTF; j_gene: TRBJ1-2; d_gene: -; v_gene: TRBV6-1; abundance: -
CDR3nt: TGTGCCAGCAGCTTAGAAAAGGGCGGCGGATCCTACGAGCAGTACTTC; CDR3aa: CASSLEKGGGSYEQYF; j_gene: TRBJ2-7; d_gene: -; v_gene: TRBV11-3; abundance: -
CDR3nt: TGTGCCAGCAGCGTAAGGGCTAGCGGGGGGTATGAGACCCAGTACTTC; CDR3aa: CASSVRASGGYETQYF; j_gene: TRBJ2-5; d_gene: TRBD2; v_gene: TRBV9; abundance: -
CDR3nt: TGTGCCAGCAGTTTTCGAGGGACCTATAATTCACCCCTCCACTTT; CDR3aa: CASSFRGTYNSPLHF; j_gene: TRBJ1-6; d_gene: -; v_gene: TRBV27; abundance: -
CDR3nt: TGTGCCAGCAGTTACAGGGCGGGACCGTATGGCTACACCTTC; CDR3aa: CASSYRAGPYGYTF; j_gene: TRBJ1-2; d_gene: -; v_gene: TRBV6-5; abundance: -
CDR3nt: TGCGCCAGCACAGGCAACACTGAAGCTTTCTTT; CDR3aa: CASTGNTEAFF; j_gene: TRBJ1-1; d_gene: -; v_gene: TRBV5-1; abundance: -
CDR3nt: TGTGCCAGCAGCCCATGGCACGGAACGAACACCGGGGAGCTGTTTTTT; CDR3aa: CASSPWHGTNTGELFF; j_gene: TRBJ2-2; d_gene: -; v_gene: TRBV7-8; abundance: -
CDR3nt: TGTGCCAGCAGTGACCAGACCCCGAACAATGAGCAGTTCTTC; CDR3aa: CASSDQTPNNEQFF; j_gene: TRBJ2-1; d_gene: -; v_gene: TRBV6-1; abundance: -
CDR3nt: TGCGCCAGCAGCTCTACCCCTTCGGGCGAAGCTTTCTTT; CDR3aa: CASSSTPSGEAFF; j_gene: TRBJ1-1; d_gene: -; v_gene: TRBV5-1; abundance: -
CDR3nt: TGTGCCAGCACCCGGGGGGCCTCTAACTATGGCTACACCTTC; CDR3aa: CASTRGASNYGYTF; j_gene: TRBJ1-2; d_gene: -; v_gene: TRBV5-6; abundance: many
CDR3nt: TGTGCTAGTGGTTTGGTAAGCACAGGGTTTTCCTACAATGAGCAGTTCTTC; CDR3aa: CASGLVSTGFSYNEQFF; j_gene: TRBJ2-1; d_gene: -; v_gene: TRBV12-5; abundance: -